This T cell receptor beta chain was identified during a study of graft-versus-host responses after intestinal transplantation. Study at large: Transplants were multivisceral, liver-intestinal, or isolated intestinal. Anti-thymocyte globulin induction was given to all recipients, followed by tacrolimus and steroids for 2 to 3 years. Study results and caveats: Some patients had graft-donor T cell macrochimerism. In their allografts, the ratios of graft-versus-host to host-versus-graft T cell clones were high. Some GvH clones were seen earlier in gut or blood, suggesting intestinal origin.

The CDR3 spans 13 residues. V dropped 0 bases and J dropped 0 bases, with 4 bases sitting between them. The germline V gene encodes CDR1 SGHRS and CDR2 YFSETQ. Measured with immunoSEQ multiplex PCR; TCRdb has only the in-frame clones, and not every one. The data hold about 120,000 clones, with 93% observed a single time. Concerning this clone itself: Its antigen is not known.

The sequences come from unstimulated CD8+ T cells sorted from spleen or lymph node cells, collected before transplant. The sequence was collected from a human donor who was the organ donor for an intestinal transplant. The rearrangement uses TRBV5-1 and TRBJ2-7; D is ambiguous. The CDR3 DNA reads TGCGCCAGCAGCTTGGCTAACTCCTACGAGCAGTACTTC. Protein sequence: CASSLANSYEQYF.